This T cell receptor beta chain is from a study of CD8 T cells in ankylosing spondylitis. TCRdb re-called the 5' RACE reads through MiXCR, storing one row per CDR3 protein. Altogether 150,000 or so distinct CDR3 sequences are present, around 8.9% being singletons, with the ten largest covering more than 12%. Germline CDR1 and CDR2: LGHNT and FRNRAP. The V end was cut by 9 bases, the J end by 0 bases, with 11 bases between. The CDR3 length is 13 residues. General observations from the study: Blood of patients with ankylosing spondylitis appeared to be characterized by a TCR beta motif of several highly homologous variants. Reportedly, matched ankylosing spondylitis synovial fluid was significantly enriched for disease-linked clones.

As concerns this clonotype: Its specificity is unknown.

V and J are TRBV12-5 and TRBJ1-1; tentatively, D is TRBD1 (6 bases). The receptor was isolated from a female donor with ankylosing spondylitis or in good health (not recorded which). The sequencing input was blood, either unsorted or a sorted T cell fraction (not recorded which). Here the CDR3 DNA reads TGTGCTAGCGAGGACAGATTGAACACTGAAGCTTTCTTT. It encodes CASEDRLNTEAFF.